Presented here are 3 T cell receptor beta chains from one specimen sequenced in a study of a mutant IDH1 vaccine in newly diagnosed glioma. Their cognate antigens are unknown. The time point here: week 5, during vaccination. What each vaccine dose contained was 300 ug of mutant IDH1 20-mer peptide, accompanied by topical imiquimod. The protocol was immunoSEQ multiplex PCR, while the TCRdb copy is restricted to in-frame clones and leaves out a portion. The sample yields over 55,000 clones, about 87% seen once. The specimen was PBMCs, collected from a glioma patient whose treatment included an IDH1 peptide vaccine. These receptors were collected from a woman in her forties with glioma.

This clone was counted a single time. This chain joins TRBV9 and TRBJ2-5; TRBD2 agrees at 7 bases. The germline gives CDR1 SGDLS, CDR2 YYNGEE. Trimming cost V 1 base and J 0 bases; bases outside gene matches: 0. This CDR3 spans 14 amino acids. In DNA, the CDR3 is TGTGCCAGCAGCGTACTAGCGGACCAAGAGACCCAGTACTTC. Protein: CASSVLADQETQYF.

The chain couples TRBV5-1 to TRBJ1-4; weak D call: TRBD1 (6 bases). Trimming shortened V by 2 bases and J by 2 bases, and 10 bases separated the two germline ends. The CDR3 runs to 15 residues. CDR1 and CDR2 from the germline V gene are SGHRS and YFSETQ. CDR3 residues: CASSLQGGTNEKLFF. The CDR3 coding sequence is TGCGCCAGCAGCTTACAGGGAGGCACTAATGAAAAACTGTTTTTT.

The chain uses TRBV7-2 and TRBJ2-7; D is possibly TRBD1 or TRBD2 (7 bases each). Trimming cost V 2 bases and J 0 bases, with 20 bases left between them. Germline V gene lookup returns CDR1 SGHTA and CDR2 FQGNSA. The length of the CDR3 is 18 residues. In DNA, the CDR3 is TGTGCCAGCAGCTTAAAAAGCGGGGCGACAGGGAACTCCTACGAGCAGTACTTC. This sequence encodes CASSLKSGATGNSYEQYF. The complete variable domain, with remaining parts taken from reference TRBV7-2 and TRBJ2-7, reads GAGVSQSPSNKVTEKGKDVELRCDPISGHTALYWYRQSLGQGLEFLIYFQGNSAPDKSGLPSDRFSAERTGGSVSTLTIQRTQQEDSAVYLCASSLKSGATGNSYEQYFGPGTRLTVT.